The T cell receptor beta chain described here comes from a study of blood T cell repertoires in COVID-19. Across the whole study: In each case, the material was cDNA or gDNA derived from T cells, B-cell-depleted T cells, or PBMCs.

Only in-frame clones appear in the TCRdb table, and some are missing; sequencing was by immunoSEQ multiplex PCR. In the table there are 60,000 to 70,000 clones, 70% to 85% of which are singletons. Sequencing input: peripheral blood. This sequence was found in a man in his sixties with acute or convalescent COVID-19.

The CDR3 spells CASRSTGKYTEAFF. CDR3 DNA sequence: TGTGCCAGCAGATCGACAGGGAAATACACTGAAGCTTTCTTT. V is TRBV6-5 and J is TRBJ1-1, with 7 bases identical to TRBD1. V was pared by 6 bases and J by 3 bases, with 7 bases of the junction left unmatched. This CDR3 contains 14 residues. Germline V gives CDR1 MNHEY, CDR2 SVGAGI.